Shown below are 14 T cell receptor beta chains from a single sample sequenced in a study of blood T cell repertoires in COVID-19. TCRdb's copy holds only in-frame clones and misses some; the assay was immunoSEQ multiplex PCR. The sample includes roughly 200,000 clones, around 88% seen only once; the top ten take approximately 8.6%. The sample was peripheral blood. The receptors come from a man aged 35 to 55 with active or convalescent COVID-19.

The genes are TRBV9 and TRBJ2-3, with 14 nucleotides matching TRBD2. Germline V lookup: CDR1 SGDLS, CDR2 YYNGEE. The CDR3 consists of 16 residues. V was pared by 0 bases and J by 6 bases, with 3 bases of the junction left unmatched. DNA for the CDR3: TGTGCCAGCAGCGTAGGACTAGCGGGGGGGCTGGATACGCAGTATTTT. The encoded protein is CASSVGLAGGLDTQYF.

The rearrangement joins TRBV30 to TRBJ1-2; no definite D call. The CDR3 runs 13 residues. Germline lookup yields CDR1 GTSNPN and CDR2 SVGIG (reference sequence). V gave up 0 bases and J gave up 4 bases, with 9 bases separating them. Written as DNA, the CDR3 is TGTGCCTGGAGTGTAAGCGACGGCTATGGCTACACCTTC. Protein product: CAWSVSDGYGYTF.

The chain employs TRBV27 and TRBJ2-2, with 10 bases lining up with TRBD2. Per the germline V gene, CDR1 is MNHEY and CDR2 is SMNVEV (reference sequence). The CDR3 is 20 residues long. V was clipped by 11 bases and J by 7 bases; unmatched bases: 28. CDR3 loop: CASTPPPAQSLAGFNGELFF. The DNA for the CDR3 is TGTGCCTCTACTCCCCCTCCCGCCCAGTCACTAGCGGGGTTTAACGGGGAGCTGTTTTTT.

This clone came up a few times. This chain connects TRBV5-1 to TRBJ1-6; no definite D call. V lost 3 bases to trimming and J lost 7 bases, with 11 bases between them. Germline lookup yields CDR1 SGHRS and CDR2 YFSETQ. The CDR3 contains 14 residues. DNA of the CDR3: TGCGCCAGCAGCTCCTCCCCGGGGAATTCACCCCTCCACTTT. Its translation is CASSSSPGNSPLHF.

V gene TRBV20-1 combines with J gene TRBJ1-2, with D unresolved. CDR3 size: 11 residues. Germline CDR1 is DFQATT and CDR2 is SNEGSKA (reference sequence). The V and J ends lost 3 bases and 5 bases respectively, with 7 bases between them. The CDR3 here is CSASDGYGYTF. Written as DNA, the CDR3 is TGCAGTGCTAGTGACGGGTATGGCTACACCTTC.

The chain couples TRBV3-1 (or the pseudogene TRBV3-2) to TRBJ2-7; TRBD2 might be the D (6 bases). The CDR3 extends over 15 amino acids. CDR1 is LGHDT and CDR2 is YNNKEL in the germline V gene (reference sequence). With 1 base removed from V and 2 bases from J, the gap between germline ends came to 12 bases. The CDR3 DNA reads TGTGCCAGCAGCCAAGCCCCAGGAGGGACCTACGAGCAGTACTTC. It yields the protein CASSQAPGGTYEQYF.

The chain links TRBV25-1 to TRBJ1-2; D remains ambiguous. The CDR3 is 13 amino acids. CDR1 and CDR2 (germline): MGHDK, SYGVNS. V shed 1 base and J shed 5 bases, with 8 bases lying between them. For the CDR3, the DNA is TGTGCCAGCAGTGAATCGGGGAGATATGGCTACACCTTC. It yields the protein CASSESGRYGYTF.

This chain links TRBV5-1 with TRBJ1-2; no definite D call. CDR1 is SGHRS and CDR2 is YFSETQ in the germline V gene. There are 15 residues in the CDR3. The V end was cut by 3 bases, the J end by 0 bases, with 12 bases between. CDR3 DNA: TGCGCCAGCAGCTACGGCGACAAAGCTAACTATGGCTACACCTTC. As protein: CASSYGDKANYGYTF. Drawing the rest from reference TRBV5-1 and TRBJ1-2, the complete variable domain is KAGVTQTPRYLIKTRGQQVTLSCSPISGHRSVSWYQQTPGQGLQFLFEYFSETQRNKGNFPGRFSGRQFSNSRSEMNVSTLELGDSALYLCASSYGDKANYGYTFGSGTRLTVV.

The chain has TRBV11-3 and TRBJ2-1, with 9 bases that match TRBD2. Unmatched junction bases numbered 4, after V lost 9 bases and J lost 4 bases. Per germline, CDR1 SGHNT and CDR2 YENEEA. There are 13 residues in the CDR3. CDR3 DNA: TGTGCCAGTACAGCGGGGGGATACAATGAGCAGTTCTTC. Translation: CASTAGGYNEQFF.

This clone was picked up one time. This chain uses TRBV5-4 with TRBJ2-3; TRBD2 aligns across 15 bases. The CDR3 sequence is 16 residues long. V shed 4 bases and J 5 bases; nucleotides not matched to a gene: 5. In germline, CDR1 is SGHNT, CDR2 YYREEE (reference sequence). Written as DNA, the CDR3 is TGTGCCAGCAGCCTCCGGACTAGCGGGGGGGGAGATACGCAGTATTTT. Its protein product is CASSLRTSGGGDTQYF.

The chain employs TRBV30 and TRBJ2-7; 7 positions agree with TRBD1. V was pared by 2 bases and J by 6 bases, with 4 bases of the junction left unmatched. Germline V gene lookup returns CDR1 GTSNPN and CDR2 SVGIG (reference sequence). The CDR3 sequence is 12 residues long. The CDR3 DNA sequence: TGTGCCTGGAGTCGACAGGGAGCCGAGCAGTACTTC. Protein product: CAWSRQGAEQYF.

This clone occurred a few times. The chain employs TRBV6-2 or TRBV6-3 and TRBJ2-7, with TRBD1 matching over 9 bases. Germline lookup yields CDR1 MNHEY and CDR2 SVGEGT. This CDR3 spans 16 amino acids. The V and J ends lost 5 bases and 1 base, in that order; junction bases with no gene match: 9. The CDR3 region is CASSDGRQGVSYEQYF. The CDR3 DNA is TGTGCCAGCAGTGACGGCCGACAGGGGGTTTCCTACGAGCAGTACTTC.

V usage is TRBV14 and J usage is TRBJ2-7, with D uncertain. The germline V gene has CDR1 SGHDN and CDR2 FVKESK. The CDR3 length is 15 residues. V gave up 0 bases and J gave up 0 bases, with 9 bases separating them. This CDR3 reads CASSQDGESSYEQYF. For the CDR3, the DNA is TGTGCCAGCAGCCAAGACGGTGAAAGCTCCTACGAGCAGTACTTC.

The chain uses TRBV6-1 and TRBJ2-7; 7 positions agree with TRBD2. This CDR3 is 17 amino acids long. Germline V gene sequence: CDR1 MNHNS, CDR2 SASEGT. Trimming at V came to 1 base and at J to 0 bases, leaving 9 bases not matched to a gene. The CDR3 sequence: CASSEVRWVAGSYEQYF. DNA of the CDR3: TGTGCCAGCAGTGAAGTTAGGTGGGTAGCGGGCTCCTACGAGCAGTACTTC.